Each of the 18 T cell receptor beta chains below was sequenced from the same sample in a study of T-cell reconstitution after alpha-beta-depleted transplantation in children. Using unique molecular identifiers, the investigators prepared the TCRbeta library. TCRdb analysed the PCR reads with MiXCR anew, one entry per CDR3 protein. The sample contains 250,000 to 400,000 distinct CDR3 sequences, around 25% of which appear only once. The sequencing used PBMCs, mostly from graft donor cells, collected 180 days after TCRalphabeta/CD19-depleted stem cell transplant. These receptors were collected from a male patient under 18 who had a stem cell transplant for acute lymphoblastic leukemia, so the T cells may come from the graft donor.

The chain uses TRBV7-3 and TRBJ2-7, with 12 bases lining up with TRBD1. Germline-derived CDR1 and CDR2 are SGHTA and FQGTGA. The CDR3 loop spans 16 amino acids. The junction had 12 bases not matched to a gene; V was cut back by 5 bases and J by 7 bases. Here the CDR3 reads CASSPGLGQGAGEQYF. CDR3 sequence (DNA): TGTGCCAGCAGCCCAGGGCTGGGACAGGGGGCAGGGGAGCAGTACTTC.

The chain uses TRBV27 and TRBJ2-3; D gene unclear. In germline, CDR1 is MNHEY, CDR2 SMNVEV (reference sequence). This CDR3 has 14 amino acids. Trimming stripped 2 bases from V and 5 bases from J, with 11 bases between. CDR3 amino acids: CASSLLEGKDTQYF. The CDR3, as DNA: TGTGCCAGCAGTTTACTCGAAGGGAAAGATACGCAGTATTTT.

This clonotype was counted between two and nine times. V is TRBV5-1 and J is TRBJ1-1; 9 positions agree with TRBD1. Germline V gene lookup returns CDR1 SGHRS and CDR2 YFSETQ. The CDR3 runs 13 residues. Germline trimming cut 4 bases from V and 4 bases from J; bases unmatched to any gene: 2. The CDR3 sequence is CASSGDRVTEAFF. The CDR3 DNA is TGCGCCAGCAGCGGGGACAGGGTCACTGAAGCTTTCTTT.

The chain combines TRBV12-3 or TRBV12-4 with TRBJ1-5; the match to TRBD1 covers 7 bases. The CDR3 totals 19 residues. The V segment lost 5 bases and the J segment 4 bases; nucleotides outside the gene matches: 20. CDR3 sequence: CASSPPWAGGTVSNQPQHF. CDR3 bases: TGTGCCAGCAGTCCCCCATGGGCCGGAGGGACAGTCAGTAATCAGCCCCAGCATTTT.

The V and J genes are TRBV12-3 or TRBV12-4 and TRBJ2-5; 15 positions agree with TRBD2. The ends lost 6 bases at V and 6 bases at J; junction bases unmatched: 20. This CDR3 spans 20 amino acids. The DNA of the CDR3 is TGTGCCAGCAGCCTGCGTACCTTGGGACTAGCGGGAGGTGCTGTCAAGACCCAGTACTTC. Translation: CASSLRTLGLAGGAVKTQYF.

This clonotype was seen a handful of times. The chain joins TRBV15 to TRBJ2-3; no definite D call. Trimming took off 0 bases at V and 6 bases at J, with 10 bases between the two ends. This CDR3 is 14 amino acids long. CDR1 LNHNV and CDR2 YYDKDF come from the germline V gene (reference sequence). This CDR3 reads CATSRDPLGDTQYF. CDR3 DNA sequence: TGTGCCACCAGCAGAGATCCCCTAGGGGATACGCAGTATTTT.

The rearrangement links TRBV7-2 to TRBJ2-3, with D hard to call. Trimming pared 1 base from V and 2 bases from J, leaving 7 bases between. Germline lookup yields CDR1 SGHTA and CDR2 FQGNSA. The CDR3 contains 14 residues. The CDR3 coding sequence is TGTGCCAGCAGCTTAGAAGCCCACACAGATACGCAGTATTTT. Residues: CASSLEAHTDTQYF.

This chain connects TRBV7-3 to TRBJ1-1, with D perhaps TRBD1 (5 bases). The CDR3 contains 12 residues. Trimming removed 8 bases at V and 0 bases at J, with 7 bases between. Germline V gene sequence: CDR1 SGHTA, CDR2 FQGTGA. The CDR3 region has the DNA TGTGCCAGCGGGACTTTGAACACTGAAGCTTTCTTT. It codes for CASGTLNTEAFF.

The table lists this clonotype with a few counts. The chain links TRBV9 to TRBJ2-7; 8 bases map to TRBD2. Germline CDR1 reads SGDLS; CDR2 reads YYNGEE. Trimming cost V 5 bases and J 2 bases; bases outside gene matches: 15. The CDR3 loop spans 17 amino acids. The CDR3: CASSPSLGREATYEQYF. The DNA of the CDR3 is TGTGCCAGCAGTCCCAGTTTGGGGCGGGAGGCAACCTACGAGCAGTACTTC. The entire variable domain, with the rest obtained from reference TRBV9 and TRBJ2-7, is as follows: DSGVTQTPKHLITATGQRVTLRCSPRSGDLSVYWYQQSLDQGLQFLIQYYNGEERAKGNILERFSAQQFPDLHSELNLSSLELGDSALYFCASSPSLGREATYEQYFGPGTRLTVT.

This clonotype was counted a few times. This chain connects TRBV5-1 to TRBJ1-3, with a possible D match to TRBD1 (5 bases). The CDR3 extends over 15 amino acids. The germline V gene encodes CDR1 SGHRS and CDR2 YFSETQ. V lost 6 bases to trimming and J lost 0 bases, with 13 bases between them. Written as DNA, the CDR3 is TGCGCCAGCAAGGACATCTACACCTCTGGAAACACCATATATTTT. Translated: CASKDIYTSGNTIYF.

This clonotype was counted between two and nine times. The chain joins TRBV9 to TRBJ2-3, with D unresolved. Trimming removed 4 bases from V and 0 bases from J, with 18 bases in between. Germline assignment: CDR1 SGDLS and CDR2 YYNGEE. This CDR3 comprises 17 residues. The CDR3 is CASSLTEYSPSTDTQYF. The CDR3 DNA follows: TGTGCCAGCAGCCTGACGGAGTATTCCCCAAGCACAGATACGCAGTATTTT.

The sample holds a few counts of this clonotype. The V gene is TRBV27, the J gene TRBJ1-2; perhaps TRBD1 as D (6 bases). Germline CDR1 and CDR2: MNHEY and SMNVEV (reference sequence). V dropped 6 bases and J dropped 8 bases, with 16 bases sitting between them. CDR3 length equals 13 residues. In nucleotides, the CDR3 is TGTGCCAGCAGAGTATCCGGGACATGGGGCTACACCTTC. It is translated as CASRVSGTWGYTF.

This clonotype was detected only a few times. The chain uses TRBV5-6 and TRBJ2-1; TRBD2 might be the D (5 bases). Germline V gene data show CDR1 as SGHDT and CDR2 as YYEEEE. The CDR3 totals 14 residues. V lost 1 base, J lost 4 bases, and 9 bases lay in between. CDR3: CASSLLAIYNEQFF. DNA of the CDR3: TGTGCCAGCAGCTTGTTAGCGATATACAATGAGCAGTTCTTC.

V and J are TRBV6-5 and TRBJ2-1, with a tentative D call TRBD1 (7 bases). Deletions cut 4 bases from V and 4 bases from J, with 14 bases between. Germline V gene lookup returns CDR1 MNHEY and CDR2 SVGAGI. CDR3 length equals 15 residues. CDR3 sequence (DNA): TGTGCCAGCAGTTCGGACAGGACTAAATACAATGAGCAGTTCTTC. This codes for CASSSDRTKYNEQFF.

This CDR3 reads CASSPPGEGTGNTIYF. CDR3 nucleotide sequence: TGCGCCAGCAGCCCCCCGGGGGAAGGAACTGGAAACACCATATATTTT. This chain uses TRBV5-1 with TRBJ1-3; D is possibly TRBD1 (5 bases). The ends were cut back, 4 bases at V and 2 bases at J, with 16 bases in the middle. The CDR3 contains 16 residues. Germline CDR1 and CDR2: SGHRS and YFSETQ.

The chain carries TRBV27 and TRBJ2-7; 8 positions match TRBD1. Per the germline V gene, CDR1 is MNHEY and CDR2 is SMNVEV (reference sequence). This CDR3 comprises 15 residues. The trim removed 6 bases at V and 4 bases at J, leaving 11 bases unmatched. In DNA form, the CDR3 reads TGTGCCAGCAGCCGAAGACAGGGGACACTTTACGAGCAGTACTTC. Amino acid sequence: CASSRRQGTLYEQYF.

The sample holds many counts of this clonotype. V usage is TRBV6-5 and J usage is TRBJ1-2; D possibly corresponds to TRBD1 (5 bases). V dropped 4 bases and J dropped 2 bases, with 20 bases sitting between them. The germline gives CDR1 MNHEY, CDR2 SVGAGI. This CDR3 is 17 amino acids long. The CDR3 sequence is CASSFGFVGAINYGYTF. CDR3 DNA sequence: TGTGCCAGCAGTTTCGGCTTCGTCGGGGCGATAAACTATGGCTACACCTTC.

In its sample, this clonotype was seen once. The rearrangement joins TRBV7-8 to TRBJ2-3, with 8 bases aligning to TRBD2. This CDR3 is built from 15 residues. With 4 bases clipped from V and 0 bases from J, the junction kept 3 bases outside the gene matches. The germline V gene encodes CDR1 SGHVS and CDR2 FQNEAQ. In DNA, the CDR3 is TGTGCCAGCAGCTCTAGACTAGCGAGCACAGATACGCAGTATTTT. This codes for CASSSRLASTDTQYF. Combining the CDR3 with reference TRBV7-8 and TRBJ2-3 gives the whole variable domain GAGVSQSPRYKVAKRGQDVALRCDPISGHVSLFWYQQALGQGPEFLTYFQNEAQLDKSGLPSDRFFAERPEGSVSTLKIQRTQQEDSAVYLCASSSRLASTDTQYFGPGTRLTVL.